A single sample is the source of the 24 T cell receptor beta chains below, sequenced in a study of T cell responses to AZD1222 COVID-19 vaccine. Generated by immunoSEQ multiplex PCR, the TCRdb table keeps only in-frame clones and is missing some. The top ten hold about 50% of the sample, which has tens of thousands of clones, around 80% seen once. Sequences were derived from peripheral blood, sampled 28 days after the second AZD1222 dose. The receptors come from an adult who received the AZD1222 COVID-19 vaccine.

The rearrangement uses TRBV7-9 and TRBJ2-4; D remains ambiguous. The CDR3 has 16 residues. Germline-derived CDR1 and CDR2 are SEHNR and FQNEAQ (reference sequence). Trimming took off 5 bases at V and 8 bases at J, with 22 bases between the two ends. The CDR3 DNA follows: TGTGCCAGCAGCGAATACAAAGGAGTCCAAATAGACATTCAGTACTTC. This sequence encodes CASSEYKGVQIDIQYF. The full variable domain, rest sourced from reference TRBV7-9 and TRBJ2-4, is DTGVSQNPRHKITKRGQNVTFRCDPISEHNRLYWYRQTLGQGPEFLTYFQNEAQLEKSRLLSDRFSAERPKGSFSTLEIQRTEQGDSAMYLCASSEYKGVQIDIQYFGAGTRLSVL.

The chain joins TRBV5-1 to TRBJ2-5; D is uncertain. The CDR3 is 13 residues long. V was trimmed by 1 base and J by 2 bases, leaving 6 bases between them. In germline, CDR1 is SGHRS, CDR2 YFSETQ. The CDR3 DNA reads TGCGCCAGCAGCTTGACGCAACAAGAGACCCAGTACTTC. Residues: CASSLTQQETQYF.

The rearrangement links TRBV4-2 to TRBJ2-7, with D maybe TRBD1 (5 bases). Germline V gene lookup returns CDR1 LGHNA and CDR2 YNFKEQ. The germline V and J ends were trimmed by 3 bases and 7 bases, with 19 bases remaining between them. The CDR3 length is 15 residues. The CDR3 sequence: CASSQSQVSADEQYF. CDR3 coding DNA: TGTGCCAGCAGCCAGTCACAGGTCTCGGCGGATGAGCAGTACTTC.

The rearrangement joins TRBV7-8 to TRBJ1-2; D may be TRBD1 (5 bases). Germline V gives CDR1 SGHVS, CDR2 FQNEAQ. The CDR3 is made up of 14 amino acids. V was shortened by 0 bases and J by 4 bases, with 9 bases between the two germline ends. The CDR3 sequence: CASSLAQGSYGYTF. The CDR3, as DNA: TGTGCCAGCAGCTTAGCGCAGGGATCCTATGGCTACACCTTC.

The chain joins TRBV7-2 to TRBJ2-2, with TRBD1 matching over 8 bases. This CDR3 comprises 17 residues. After removal of 5 bases from V and 3 bases from J, the junction contained 11 bases not matched to a gene. Germline CDR1 reads SGHTA; CDR2 reads FQGNSA. CDR3 in DNA: TGTGCCAGCAGCCCGTCGGCCAGGGGGCTCGACACCGGGGAGCTGTTTTTT. As protein: CASSPSARGLDTGELFF.

This clone was recorded a few times. As DNA, the CDR3 is TGCGCCAGCAGCTCACTCGGGGTGAACTATGGCTACACCTTC. It encodes CASSSLGVNYGYTF. The rearrangement uses TRBV5-1 and TRBJ1-2, with D unclear. V gave up 3 bases and J gave up 2 bases, with 11 bases separating them. The CDR3 loop spans 14 amino acids. CDR1 and CDR2 from the germline V gene are SGHRS and YFSETQ.

The J gene is TRBJ1-2, the V gene TRBV10-2, with 7 bases fitting TRBD1. CDR1 is WSHSY and CDR2 is SAAADI in the germline V gene. Germline trimming cut 2 bases from V and 4 bases from J; bases unmatched to any gene: 7. The CDR3 is 15 amino acids. In DNA, the CDR3 is TGCGCCAGCAGTGAGATTTGGACAGGTAGCTATGGCTACACCTTC. Its protein is CASSEIWTGSYGYTF.

This clone was detected a few times. This chain connects TRBV28 to TRBJ1-6; unclear D gene. V lost 6 bases and J 11 bases, leaving 17 bases between the germline ends. Germline loops: CDR1 MDHEN, CDR2 SYDVKM. CDR3 length: 14 residues. The CDR3 reads CASSQSPNWPPLHF. The CDR3 coding sequence is TGTGCCAGCAGCCAGAGCCCAAATTGGCCACCCCTCCACTTT.

The V and J genes are TRBV6-5 and TRBJ2-7; D remains ambiguous. This CDR3 has 11 amino acids. The germline CDR1 and CDR2 sequences are MNHEY and SVGAGI. V lost 6 bases and J 4 bases, leaving 7 bases between the germline ends. The CDR3: CASRVGYEQYF. As DNA, the CDR3 is TGTGCCAGCAGGGTGGGTTACGAGCAGTACTTC.

The chain has TRBV7-2 and TRBJ2-5, with TRBD2 matching over 7 bases. Germline CDR1 is SGHTA and CDR2 is FQGNSA. With 3 bases clipped from V and 2 bases from J, the junction kept 6 bases outside the gene matches. The CDR3 loop spans 15 amino acids. For the CDR3, the DNA is TGTGCCAGCAGCTTCCCGGGACTATCACAAGAGACCCAGTACTTC. Residues: CASSFPGLSQETQYF.

The chain employs TRBV5-5 and TRBJ1-2; possible D gene TRBD1, 6 bases. This CDR3 has 15 residues. The V gene's germline CDR1 is SGHKS and CDR2 YYEKEE (reference sequence). V shed 4 bases and J shed 6 bases, with 19 bases lying between them. The CDR3 DNA reads as TGTGCCAGCAGCCAGACCAGAGGACAGATAGATGGCTACACCTTC. Amino acids: CASSQTRGQIDGYTF.

The V gene is TRBV28, the J gene TRBJ1-5; the match to TRBD1 covers 9 bases. The CDR3 spans 14 residues. In germline, CDR1 is MDHEN, CDR2 SYDVKM. J lost 5 bases, V lost 6 bases, and 5 bases had no gene match. The CDR3 DNA follows: TGTGCCAGCAGCACCGGGACAGGGTATCAGCCCCAGCATTTT. This encodes CASSTGTGYQPQHF. Full variable domain (rest looked up from reference TRBV28 and TRBJ1-5): DVKVTQSSRYLVKRTGEKVFLECVQDMDHENMFWYRQDPGLGLRLIYFSYDVKMKEKGDIPEGYSVSREKKERFSLILESASTNQTSMYLCASSTGTGYQPQHFGDGTRLSIL.

This sequence joins TRBV21-1 and TRBJ1-1; the table's D call, TRBD1, was not checked against the DNA. TRBV21-1 is a pseudogene. The CDR3 totals 17 residues. The DNA for the CDR3 is TGTGCCAGCAGCAAAGGGGCAGGGGAAACACCATCTAATGAAGCTTTCTTT. This sequence encodes CASSKGAGETPSNEAFF.

The V call is TRBV24-1, the J call TRBJ2-2; 12 positions agree with TRBD2. There are 15 residues in the CDR3. The V gene's germline CDR1 is KGHDR and CDR2 SFDVKD. The ends lost 4 bases at V and 7 bases at J; junction bases unmatched: 3. CDR3 DNA sequence: TGTGCCACCAGTGAGCTAGCGGGAGGGGACGGGGAGCTGTTTTTT. It codes for CATSELAGGDGELFF.

This clone was seen a handful of times. The V and J genes are TRBV6-5 and TRBJ2-1, with no clear D. The CDR3 runs to 15 residues. In germline, CDR1 is MNHEY, CDR2 SVGAGI. Trimming took 2 bases from V and 0 from J, leaving 8 bases between them. The CDR3 DNA sequence: TGTGCCAGCAGTTACGCAGCTTACTCCTACAATGAGCAGTTCTTC. Protein product: CASSYAAYSYNEQFF.

V usage is TRBV5-4 and J usage is TRBJ2-1; TRBD2 matches 8 bases. The CDR3 length is 15 residues. With V trimmed by 1 base and J by 5 bases, 5 bases remained unmatched. CDR1 is SGHNT, CDR2 YYREEE, per germline (reference sequence). In DNA, the CDR3 is TGTGCCAGCAGCTTGACTAGCGGACCACACAATGAGCAGTTCTTC. Translation gives CASSLTSGPHNEQFF.

CDR3 nucleotide sequence: TGCAGCGTGGGTGGCGGGGCCTACGAGCAGTACTTC. This translates into CSVGGGAYEQYF. The rearrangement uses TRBV29-1 and TRBJ2-7; perhaps TRBD2 as D (6 bases). Germline V CDR1 and CDR2: SQVTM, ANQGSEA. V gave up 6 bases and J gave up 2 bases, with 11 bases separating them. There are 12 residues in the CDR3.

This clone was recorded once. This sequence joins TRBV7-6 and TRBJ2-1; 10 bases are a match to TRBD2. CDR1 and CDR2 (germline): SGHVS, FNYEAQ. The trim removed 1 base at V and 0 bases at J, leaving 3 bases unmatched. The CDR3 sequence is 17 residues long. The CDR3 DNA follows: TGTGCCAGCAGCTTAGTTAGCGGGGGGAGCTCCTACAATGAGCAGTTCTTC. This translates into CASSLVSGGSSYNEQFF.

The chain is built from TRBV11-1 and TRBJ1-6, with D unresolved. Germline V lookup: CDR1 SGHAT, CDR2 FQDESV (reference sequence). V shed 3 bases and J shed 7 bases, with 13 bases lying between them. This CDR3 region has 15 residues. Here the CDR3 DNA reads TGTGCCAGCAGCTTGCATTTCGAACCCAATTCACCCCTCCACTTT. Translation gives CASSLHFEPNSPLHF.

J is TRBJ1-1 and V is TRBV7-3; 11 bases align to TRBD1. Trimming removed 4 bases from V and 11 bases from J; junction bases left unmatched: 6. The CDR3 contains 13 residues. Per the germline V gene, CDR1 is SGHTA and CDR2 is FQGTGA. The CDR3 protein is CASSSGQGAGAFF. DNA for the CDR3: TGTGCCAGCAGCTCCGGACAGGGGGCGGGTGCTTTCTTT.

CDR3 protein: CASDTGSGEQYF. CDR3 sequence (DNA): TGTGCCAGCGACACAGGGTCGGGGGAGCAGTACTTC. This chain links TRBV2 with TRBJ2-7; D might be TRBD1 (6 bases). In germline, CDR1 is SNHLY, CDR2 FYNNEI. CDR3 size: 12 residues. Trimming left V 8 bases short and J 7 bases short, with 15 bases between.

In its sample, this clone was seen a few times. The V call is TRBV6-4, the J call TRBJ1-2; TRBD1 matches 7 bases. Germline V gene lookup returns CDR1 MRHNA and CDR2 SNTAGT. This CDR3 is 13 amino acids long. V was clipped by 3 bases and J by 6 bases; unmatched bases: 4. The CDR3 loop is CASSERTGDGYTF. The CDR3 DNA reads as TGTGCCAGCAGTGAACGAACAGGGGATGGCTACACCTTC.

The chain couples TRBV5-4 to TRBJ1-1, with D possibly TRBD1 on 5 matching bases. The V gene lost 2 bases and the J gene lost 3 bases, with 11 bases spanning the gap. Germline loops: CDR1 SGHNT, CDR2 YYREEE (reference sequence). The CDR3 is 14 residues long. The CDR3 reads CASSFGGGDTEAFF. In DNA, the CDR3 is TGTGCCAGCAGCTTCGGGGGAGGGGACACTGAAGCTTTCTTT.

This clone came up a few times. The chain has TRBV30 and TRBJ2-3; 7 nucleotides agree with TRBD2. This CDR3 has 14 residues. Unmatched junction bases numbered 6, after V lost 6 bases and J lost 0 bases. From germline, CDR1 is GTSNPN and CDR2 SVGIG (reference sequence). The CDR3 nucleotides read TGTGCCTGCGCGACGGGGGGAAGCACAGATACGCAGTATTTT. The encoded protein is CACATGGSTDTQYF.